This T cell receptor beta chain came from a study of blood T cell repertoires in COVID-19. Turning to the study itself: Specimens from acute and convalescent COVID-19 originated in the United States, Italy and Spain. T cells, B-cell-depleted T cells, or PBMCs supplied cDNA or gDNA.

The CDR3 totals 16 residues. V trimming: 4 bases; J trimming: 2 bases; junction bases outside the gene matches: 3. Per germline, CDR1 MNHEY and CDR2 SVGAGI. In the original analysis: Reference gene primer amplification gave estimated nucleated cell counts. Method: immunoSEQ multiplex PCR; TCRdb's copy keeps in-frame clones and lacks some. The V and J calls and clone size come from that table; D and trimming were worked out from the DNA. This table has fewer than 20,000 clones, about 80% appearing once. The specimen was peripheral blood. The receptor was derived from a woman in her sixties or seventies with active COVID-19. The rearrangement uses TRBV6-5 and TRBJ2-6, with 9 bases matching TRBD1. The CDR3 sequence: CASSLTGGAGANVLTF. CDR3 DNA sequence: TGTGCCAGCAGTTTAACAGGGGGCGCTGGGGCCAACGTCCTGACTTTC.